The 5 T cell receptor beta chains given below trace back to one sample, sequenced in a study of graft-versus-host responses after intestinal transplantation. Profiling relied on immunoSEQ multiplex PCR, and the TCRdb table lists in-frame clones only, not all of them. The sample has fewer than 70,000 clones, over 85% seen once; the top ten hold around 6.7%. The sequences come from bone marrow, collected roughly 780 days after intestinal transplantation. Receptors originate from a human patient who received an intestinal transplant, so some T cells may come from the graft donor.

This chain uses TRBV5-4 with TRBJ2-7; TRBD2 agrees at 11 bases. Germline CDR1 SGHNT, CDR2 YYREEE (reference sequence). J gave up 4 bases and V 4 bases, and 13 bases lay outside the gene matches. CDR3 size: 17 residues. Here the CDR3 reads CASSQDQTSGSRYEQYF. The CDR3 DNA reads TGTGCCAGCAGCCAAGATCAAACTAGCGGGAGCAGATACGAGCAGTACTTC.

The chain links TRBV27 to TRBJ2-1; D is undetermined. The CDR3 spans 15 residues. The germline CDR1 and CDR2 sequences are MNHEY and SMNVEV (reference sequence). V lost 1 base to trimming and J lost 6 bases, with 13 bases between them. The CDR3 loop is CASSLLFAWGNEQFF. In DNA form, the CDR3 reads TGTGCCAGCAGTTTATTATTTGCTTGGGGCAATGAGCAGTTCTTC.

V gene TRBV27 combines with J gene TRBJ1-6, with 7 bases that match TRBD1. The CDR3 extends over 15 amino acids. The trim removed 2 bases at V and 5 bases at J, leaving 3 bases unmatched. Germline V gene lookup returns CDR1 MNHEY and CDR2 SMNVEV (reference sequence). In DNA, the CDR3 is TGTGCCAGCAGTTTAGAGGGGGCGGATAATTCACCCCTCCACTTT. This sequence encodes CASSLEGADNSPLHF.

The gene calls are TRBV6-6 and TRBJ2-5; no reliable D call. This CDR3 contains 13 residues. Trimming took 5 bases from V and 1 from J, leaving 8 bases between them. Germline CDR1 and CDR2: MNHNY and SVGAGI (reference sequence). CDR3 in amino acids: CASSDGFQETQYF. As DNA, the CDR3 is TGTGCCAGCAGTGACGGGTTCCAAGAGACCCAGTACTTC.

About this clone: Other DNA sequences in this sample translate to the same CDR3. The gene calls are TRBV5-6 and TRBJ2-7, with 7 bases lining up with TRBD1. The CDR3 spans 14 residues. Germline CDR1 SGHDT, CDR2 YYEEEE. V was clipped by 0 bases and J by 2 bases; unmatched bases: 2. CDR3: CASSLGTGAYEQYF. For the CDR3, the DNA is TGTGCCAGCAGCTTGGGGACAGGCGCCTACGAGCAGTACTTC.